These 26 T cell receptor beta chains were all obtained from the same sample, sequenced in a study of OX40 agonist ivuxolimab in advanced cancers. Produced via immunoSEQ multiplex PCR; TCRdb's table is partial and in-frame only. The repertoire holds 60,000 to 75,000 clones, with about 92% as singletons. The material was CD4+ or CD8+ T cells sorted from blood, obtained in a trial of the OX40 agonist ivuxolimab. The receptors come from an adult with an advanced solid tumor such as melanoma, head and neck, liver or kidney cancer.

The CDR3 sequence is CASSHETVTSYEQYF. In nucleotides, the CDR3 is TGCGCCAGCAGCCATGAAACGGTTACCTCCTACGAGCAGTACTTC. V and J are TRBV4-1 and TRBJ2-7; D call uncertain. Per the germline V gene, CDR1 is MGHRA and CDR2 is YSYEKL. Trimming pared 3 bases from V and 0 bases from J, leaving 12 bases between. The length of the CDR3 is 15 residues.

J is TRBJ1-6 and V is TRBV6-5, with D unclear. This CDR3 is built from 15 residues. Per germline, CDR1 MNHEY and CDR2 SVGAGI. The ends were cut back, 2 bases at V and 3 bases at J, with 8 bases in the middle. This chain's CDR3 is CASSYTGNYNSPLHF. The CDR3 DNA sequence: TGTGCCAGCAGTTACACGGGCAACTATAATTCACCCCTCCACTTT.

This clone came up once. The chain recombines TRBV7-3 with TRBJ2-3, with D hard to call. Germline V gene data show CDR1 as SGHTA and CDR2 as FQGTGA. V lost 2 bases and J lost 2, with 8 bases in between. There are 14 residues in the CDR3. The CDR3 nucleotides read TGTGCCAGCAGCTTACAGTCCCCCACAGATACGCAGTATTTT. Protein sequence: CASSLQSPTDTQYF.

V gene TRBV7-9 combines with J gene TRBJ1-4; 7 bases are a match to TRBD1. The CDR3 has 17 amino acids. Germline CDR1 reads SEHNR; CDR2 reads FQNEAQ (reference sequence). V lost 5 bases, J lost 0 bases, and 9 bases stayed unmatched. This CDR3 reads CASSRWDRTTTNEKLFF. The DNA of the CDR3 is TGTGCCAGCAGCCGATGGGACAGAACTACAACTAATGAAAAACTGTTTTTT. The entire variable domain, with the rest obtained from reference TRBV7-9 and TRBJ1-4, is as follows: DTGVSQNPRHKITKRGQNVTFRCDPISEHNRLYWYRQTLGQGPEFLTYFQNEAQLEKSRLLSDRFSAERPKGSFSTLEIQRTEQGDSAMYLCASSRWDRTTTNEKLFFGSGTQLSVL.

The genes are TRBV10-2 and TRBJ1-2, with D possibly being TRBD1 (5 bases). The V end lost 7 bases, the J end lost 5 bases, and 14 bases lay between the germline ends. Germline loops: CDR1 WSHSY, CDR2 SAAADI. The CDR3 has 13 amino acids. CDR3 sequence reads: CASTGVQGYGYTF. The CDR3 bases are TGCGCCAGCACTGGGGTGCAGGGATATGGCTACACCTTC.

The chain combines TRBV27 with TRBJ2-5; 12 bases map to TRBD2. The trim removed 6 bases at V and 2 bases at J, leaving 7 bases unmatched. The CDR3 is made up of 16 amino acids. Germline CDR1 is MNHEY and CDR2 is SMNVEV (reference sequence). The CDR3 sequence is CASSPGTSGYQETQYF. The CDR3 DNA is TGTGCCAGCAGCCCCGGGACTAGCGGGTATCAAGAGACCCAGTACTTC.

The V call is TRBV29-1, the J call TRBJ1-1, with a weak D call TRBD1 (6 bases). The germline gives CDR1 SQVTM, CDR2 ANQGSEA. The CDR3 loop spans 14 amino acids. The V and J ends lost 0 bases and 0 bases respectively, with 8 bases between them. CDR3 in amino acids: CSVEDDRLNTEAFF. DNA for the CDR3: TGCAGCGTTGAAGACGACAGGTTGAACACTGAAGCTTTCTTT.

The chain links TRBV2 to TRBJ2-7; 16 bases fit TRBD2. The CDR3 loop spans 17 amino acids. With V trimmed by 4 bases and J by 3 bases, 6 bases remained unmatched. CDR1 SNHLY and CDR2 FYNNEI come from the germline V gene. As DNA, the CDR3 is TGTGCCAGCAGTGGACCGGGACTAGCGGGGGGGATCTACGAGCAGTACTTC. Translated: CASSGPGLAGGIYEQYF.

The gene calls are TRBV10-2 and TRBJ1-4; D unresolved. V gave up 6 bases and J gave up 0 bases, with 20 bases separating them. Germline lookup yields CDR1 WSHSY and CDR2 SAAADI. The CDR3 contains 18 residues. The CDR3 bases are TGCGCCAGCAGCGAGCCCCCCACCACAGACGCAACTAATGAAAAACTGTTTTTT. It yields the protein CASSEPPTTDATNEKLFF.

This clone showed up just a few times. V and J are TRBV30 and TRBJ1-1, with TRBD1 as a possible D gene (5 bases). Germline-derived CDR1 and CDR2 are GTSNPN and SVGIG (reference sequence). V shed 4 bases and J shed 1 base, with 7 bases lying between them. This CDR3 contains 12 residues. In DNA form, the CDR3 reads TGTGCCTGGATTAGGGGGAACACTGAAGCTTTCTTT. Its protein is CAWIRGNTEAFF.

The chain couples TRBV7-8 to TRBJ2-1; 8 nucleotides line up with TRBD2. V dropped 5 bases and J dropped 6; count of bases not matched to a gene: 9. CDR1 and CDR2 (germline): SGHVS, FQNEAQ. The CDR3 consists of 15 residues. The CDR3 sequence is CASSVLLAEPNEQFF. In DNA form, the CDR3 reads TGTGCCAGCAGCGTGCTACTAGCGGAGCCCAATGAGCAGTTCTTC. The entire variable domain, with the rest obtained from reference TRBV7-8 and TRBJ2-1, is as follows: GAGVSQSPRYKVAKRGQDVALRCDPISGHVSLFWYQQALGQGPEFLTYFQNEAQLDKSGLPSDRFFAERPEGSVSTLKIQRTQQEDSAVYLCASSVLLAEPNEQFFGPGTRLTVL.

The chain has TRBV7-9 and TRBJ1-1, with 11 bases fitting TRBD1. Losses at the gene ends were 3 bases for V and 3 bases for J; bases not matched to a gene: 6. Germline values: CDR1 SEHNR, CDR2 FQNEAQ (reference sequence). This CDR3 has 16 residues. The CDR3 DNA is TGTGCCAGCAGCTTCGGACAGGGGGCTATGGACACTGAAGCTTTCTTT. It yields the protein CASSFGQGAMDTEAFF.

The chain couples TRBV6-1 to TRBJ2-7; D might be TRBD1 (6 bases). V lost 11 bases and J 3 bases, leaving 11 bases between the germline ends. This CDR3 region has 11 residues. Germline V gene lookup returns CDR1 MNHNS and CDR2 SASEGT. The CDR3: CAASRGYEQYF. CDR3 DNA: TGTGCCGCATCCAGGGGCTACGAGCAGTACTTC.

The chain combines TRBV11-1 with TRBJ2-1, with a tentative D call TRBD2 (6 bases). Germline-derived CDR1 and CDR2 are SGHAT and FQDESV (reference sequence). The CDR3 totals 16 residues. Trimming cost V 5 bases and J 3 bases, with 17 bases left between them. The CDR3 spells CASSVRGGNLYNEQFF. The CDR3 nucleotides read TGTGCCAGCAGCGTACGTGGCGGGAACCTCTACAATGAGCAGTTCTTC.

This clone has just one count. This sequence joins TRBV13 and TRBJ1-1; the match to TRBD1 covers 7 bases. The CDR3 contains 13 residues. V trimming: 8 bases; J trimming: 0 bases; junction bases outside the gene matches: 3. Looked up from germline, CDR1 is PRHDT and CDR2 is FYEKMQ (reference sequence). In DNA form, the CDR3 reads TGTGCCAGCGGGGACAGCTTGAACACTGAAGCTTTCTTT. The encoded protein is CASGDSLNTEAFF.

The V gene is TRBV10-3, the J gene TRBJ2-1; no clear D. Trimming left V 3 bases short and J 6 bases short, with 3 bases between. This CDR3 region has 11 residues. Germline lookup yields CDR1 ENHRY and CDR2 SYGVKD. The CDR3 region has the DNA TGTGCCATCAGTGAAGGCAATGAGCAGTTCTTC. It yields the protein CAISEGNEQFF.

The chain is built from TRBV13 and TRBJ1-2; D gene ambiguous. Germline CDR1 and CDR2: PRHDT and FYEKMQ (reference sequence). V dropped 5 bases and J dropped 5 bases, with 9 bases sitting between them. The CDR3 is 12 amino acids. DNA of the CDR3: TGTGCCAGCAGCGCAGACAATTATGGCTACACCTTC. Translating gives CASSADNYGYTF.

In DNA, the CDR3 is TGTGCCAGTAGTAACTGGGGGGGCGGCTATGGCTACACCTTC. It yields the protein CASSNWGGGYGYTF. The rearrangement joins TRBV19 to TRBJ1-2, with D possibly being TRBD1 (6 bases). Trimming cost V 4 bases and J 4 bases, with 13 bases left between them. Germline assignment: CDR1 LNHDA and CDR2 SQIVND (reference sequence). The length of the CDR3 is 14 residues.

This clone rates as medium-sized. V is TRBV6-1 and J is TRBJ2-3, with 8 bases identical to TRBD1. Germline values: CDR1 MNHNS, CDR2 SASEGT. CDR3 length: 15 residues. The J segment lost 1 base and the V segment lost 4 bases, leaving 4 bases of the junction unmatched. CDR3 bases: TGTGCCAGCAGTGTGGAGACAGGGGGCACAGATACGCAGTATTTT. Its translation is CASSVETGGTDTQYF.

The CDR3 nucleotides read TGTGCCAGTAGTAACCGGGGACATTCGGATCACCCATCCTACGAGCAGTACTTC. This gives the protein CASSNRGHSDHPSYEQYF. The gene calls are TRBV19 and TRBJ2-7; D possibly corresponds to TRBD1 (6 bases). Germline values: CDR1 LNHDA, CDR2 SQIVND (reference sequence). V was pared by 4 bases and J by 1 base, with 23 bases between. The CDR3 covers 18 residues.

This rearrangement joins TRBV25-1 to TRBJ1-6, with D tentatively TRBD1 (6 bases). The V gene's germline CDR1 is MGHDK and CDR2 SYGVNS. V was pared by 1 base and J by 7 bases, with 11 bases between. The CDR3 extends over 15 amino acids. The CDR3, as DNA: TGTGCCAGCAGTGAATTCGGACAGACAAATTCACCCCTCCACTTT. It translates to CASSEFGQTNSPLHF.

The table lists this clone with a few counts. The rearrangement links TRBV7-9 to TRBJ1-2; no reliable D call. Germline CDR1 SEHNR, CDR2 FQNEAQ (reference sequence). V shed 1 base and J shed 5 bases, with 11 bases lying between them. The CDR3 is 14 amino acids. CDR3 protein: CASSLGTASYGYTF. The CDR3 DNA reads TGTGCCAGCAGCTTAGGGACGGCTTCATATGGCTACACCTTC.

In this sample, this clone turned up once. The V gene is TRBV15, the J gene TRBJ2-7; TRBD1 matches 8 bases. The V and J ends lost 4 bases and 1 base, in that order; junction bases with no gene match: 15. Germline CDR1 and CDR2: LNHNV and YYDKDF (reference sequence). CDR3 length: 18 amino acids. The CDR3 loop reads CATSTPWEDDRGSYEQYF. The CDR3 coding sequence is TGTGCCACCAGCACCCCCTGGGAGGACGACAGGGGATCCTACGAGCAGTACTTC. Looking up the rest from reference TRBV15 and TRBJ2-7 gives the full variable domain: DAMVIQNPRYQVTQFGKPVTLSCSQTLNHNVMYWYQQKSSQAPKLLFHYYDKDFNNEADTPDNFQSRRPNTSFCFLDIRSPGLGDTAMYLCATSTPWEDDRGSYEQYFGPGTRLTVT.

The chain carries TRBV29-1 and TRBJ1-1; unclear D gene. Germline CDR1 and CDR2: SQVTM and ANQGSEA. This CDR3 region has 15 residues. The ends were cut back, 0 bases at V and 0 bases at J, with 11 bases in the middle. CDR3 protein: CSVEDPLVMNTEAFF. The CDR3 DNA reads TGCAGCGTTGAAGATCCTCTGGTCATGAACACTGAAGCTTTCTTT.

This sequence joins TRBV7-6 and TRBJ2-7, with 7 positions matching TRBD2. The J segment lost 2 bases and the V segment lost 5 bases, leaving 6 bases of the junction unmatched. The CDR3 covers 14 residues. In germline, CDR1 is SGHVS, CDR2 FNYEAQ. The CDR3 is CASSPSSGTYEQYF. For the CDR3, the DNA is TGTGCCAGCAGCCCCTCTAGCGGAACCTACGAGCAGTACTTC.

This sequence joins TRBV7-6 and TRBJ2-7; D is unresolved. Germline V gives CDR1 SGHVS, CDR2 FNYEAQ. The ends were cut back, 4 bases at V and 12 bases at J, with 16 bases in the middle. The CDR3 totals 12 residues. The CDR3 DNA follows: TGTGCCAGCAGCTCCGACGGCCCTACGATGTACTTC. As protein: CASSSDGPTMYF. The complete variable domain, with remaining parts taken from reference TRBV7-6 and TRBJ2-7, reads GAGVSQSPRYKVTKRGQDVALRCDPISGHVSLYWYRQALGQGPEFLTYFNYEAQQDKSGLPNDRFSAERPEGSISTLTIQRTEQRDSAMYRCASSSDGPTMYFGPGTRLTVT.